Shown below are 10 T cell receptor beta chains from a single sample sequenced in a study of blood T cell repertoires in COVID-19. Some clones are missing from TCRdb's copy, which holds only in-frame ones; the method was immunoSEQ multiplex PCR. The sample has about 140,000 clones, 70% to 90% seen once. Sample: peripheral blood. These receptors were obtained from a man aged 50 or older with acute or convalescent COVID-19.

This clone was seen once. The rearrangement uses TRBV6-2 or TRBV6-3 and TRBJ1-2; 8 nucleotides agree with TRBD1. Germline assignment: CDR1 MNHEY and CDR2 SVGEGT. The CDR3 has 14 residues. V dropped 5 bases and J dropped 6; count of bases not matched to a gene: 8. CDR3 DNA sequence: TGTGCCAGCAGTCCCTCGGACAGGGTGAATGGCTACACCTTC. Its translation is CASSPSDRVNGYTF.

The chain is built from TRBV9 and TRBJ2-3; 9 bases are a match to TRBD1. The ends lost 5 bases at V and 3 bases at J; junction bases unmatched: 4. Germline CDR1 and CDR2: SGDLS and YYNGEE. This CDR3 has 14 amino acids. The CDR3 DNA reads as TGTGCCAGCAGTGAAGGACAGGGGACAGATACGCAGTATTTT. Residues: CASSEGQGTDTQYF.

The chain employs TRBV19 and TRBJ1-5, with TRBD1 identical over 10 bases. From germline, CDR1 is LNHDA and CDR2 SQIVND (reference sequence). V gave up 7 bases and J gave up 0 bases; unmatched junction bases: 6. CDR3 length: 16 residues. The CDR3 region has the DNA TGTGCCAGTACCGCGGGACAGGGGTATAGCAATCAGCCCCAGCATTTT. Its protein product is CASTAGQGYSNQPQHF.

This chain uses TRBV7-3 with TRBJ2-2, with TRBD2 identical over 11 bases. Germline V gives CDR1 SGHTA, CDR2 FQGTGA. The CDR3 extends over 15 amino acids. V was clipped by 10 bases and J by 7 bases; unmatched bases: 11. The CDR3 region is CATSTTSGTGGELFF. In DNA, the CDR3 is TGTGCCACCTCAACGACTAGCGGGACGGGCGGGGAGCTGTTTTTT.

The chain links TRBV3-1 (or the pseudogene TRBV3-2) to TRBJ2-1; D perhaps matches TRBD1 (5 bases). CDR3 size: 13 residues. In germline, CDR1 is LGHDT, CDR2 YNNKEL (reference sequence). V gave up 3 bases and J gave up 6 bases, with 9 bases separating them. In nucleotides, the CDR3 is TGTGCCAGCAGCCACCTAGGGGCCAATGAGCAGTTCTTC. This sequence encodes CASSHLGANEQFF.

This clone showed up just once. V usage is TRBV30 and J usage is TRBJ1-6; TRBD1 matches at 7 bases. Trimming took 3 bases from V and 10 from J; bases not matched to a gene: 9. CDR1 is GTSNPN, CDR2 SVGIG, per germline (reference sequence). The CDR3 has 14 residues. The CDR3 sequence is CAWSGDSVKSPLHF. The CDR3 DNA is TGTGCCTGGAGCGGGGACAGCGTAAAATCACCCCTCCACTTT.

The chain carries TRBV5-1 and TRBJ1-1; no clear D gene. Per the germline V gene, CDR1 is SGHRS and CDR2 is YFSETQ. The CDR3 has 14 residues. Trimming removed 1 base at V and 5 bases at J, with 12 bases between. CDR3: CASSLNSFSTEAFF. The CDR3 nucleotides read TGCGCCAGCAGCTTGAACAGCTTCTCTACTGAAGCTTTCTTT.

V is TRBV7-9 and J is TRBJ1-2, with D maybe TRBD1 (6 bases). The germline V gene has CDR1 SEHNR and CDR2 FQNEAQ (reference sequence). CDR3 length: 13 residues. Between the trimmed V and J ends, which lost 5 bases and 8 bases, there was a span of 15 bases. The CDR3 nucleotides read TGTGCCAGCAGCCCAGAGGGGGTCGGCGGCTACACCTTC. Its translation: CASSPEGVGGYTF.

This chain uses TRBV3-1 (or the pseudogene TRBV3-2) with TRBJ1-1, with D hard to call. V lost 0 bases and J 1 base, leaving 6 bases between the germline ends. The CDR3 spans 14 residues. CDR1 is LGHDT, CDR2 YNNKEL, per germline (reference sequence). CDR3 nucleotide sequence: TGTGCCAGCAGCCAAGACGGGGAGAACACTGAAGCTTTCTTT. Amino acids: CASSQDGENTEAFF.

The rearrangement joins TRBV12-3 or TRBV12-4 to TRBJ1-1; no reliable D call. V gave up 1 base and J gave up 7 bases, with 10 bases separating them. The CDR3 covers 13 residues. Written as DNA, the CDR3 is TGTGCCAGCAGTTTAGGGGGAGCAGGTGAAGCTTTCTTT. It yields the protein CASSLGGAGEAFF.